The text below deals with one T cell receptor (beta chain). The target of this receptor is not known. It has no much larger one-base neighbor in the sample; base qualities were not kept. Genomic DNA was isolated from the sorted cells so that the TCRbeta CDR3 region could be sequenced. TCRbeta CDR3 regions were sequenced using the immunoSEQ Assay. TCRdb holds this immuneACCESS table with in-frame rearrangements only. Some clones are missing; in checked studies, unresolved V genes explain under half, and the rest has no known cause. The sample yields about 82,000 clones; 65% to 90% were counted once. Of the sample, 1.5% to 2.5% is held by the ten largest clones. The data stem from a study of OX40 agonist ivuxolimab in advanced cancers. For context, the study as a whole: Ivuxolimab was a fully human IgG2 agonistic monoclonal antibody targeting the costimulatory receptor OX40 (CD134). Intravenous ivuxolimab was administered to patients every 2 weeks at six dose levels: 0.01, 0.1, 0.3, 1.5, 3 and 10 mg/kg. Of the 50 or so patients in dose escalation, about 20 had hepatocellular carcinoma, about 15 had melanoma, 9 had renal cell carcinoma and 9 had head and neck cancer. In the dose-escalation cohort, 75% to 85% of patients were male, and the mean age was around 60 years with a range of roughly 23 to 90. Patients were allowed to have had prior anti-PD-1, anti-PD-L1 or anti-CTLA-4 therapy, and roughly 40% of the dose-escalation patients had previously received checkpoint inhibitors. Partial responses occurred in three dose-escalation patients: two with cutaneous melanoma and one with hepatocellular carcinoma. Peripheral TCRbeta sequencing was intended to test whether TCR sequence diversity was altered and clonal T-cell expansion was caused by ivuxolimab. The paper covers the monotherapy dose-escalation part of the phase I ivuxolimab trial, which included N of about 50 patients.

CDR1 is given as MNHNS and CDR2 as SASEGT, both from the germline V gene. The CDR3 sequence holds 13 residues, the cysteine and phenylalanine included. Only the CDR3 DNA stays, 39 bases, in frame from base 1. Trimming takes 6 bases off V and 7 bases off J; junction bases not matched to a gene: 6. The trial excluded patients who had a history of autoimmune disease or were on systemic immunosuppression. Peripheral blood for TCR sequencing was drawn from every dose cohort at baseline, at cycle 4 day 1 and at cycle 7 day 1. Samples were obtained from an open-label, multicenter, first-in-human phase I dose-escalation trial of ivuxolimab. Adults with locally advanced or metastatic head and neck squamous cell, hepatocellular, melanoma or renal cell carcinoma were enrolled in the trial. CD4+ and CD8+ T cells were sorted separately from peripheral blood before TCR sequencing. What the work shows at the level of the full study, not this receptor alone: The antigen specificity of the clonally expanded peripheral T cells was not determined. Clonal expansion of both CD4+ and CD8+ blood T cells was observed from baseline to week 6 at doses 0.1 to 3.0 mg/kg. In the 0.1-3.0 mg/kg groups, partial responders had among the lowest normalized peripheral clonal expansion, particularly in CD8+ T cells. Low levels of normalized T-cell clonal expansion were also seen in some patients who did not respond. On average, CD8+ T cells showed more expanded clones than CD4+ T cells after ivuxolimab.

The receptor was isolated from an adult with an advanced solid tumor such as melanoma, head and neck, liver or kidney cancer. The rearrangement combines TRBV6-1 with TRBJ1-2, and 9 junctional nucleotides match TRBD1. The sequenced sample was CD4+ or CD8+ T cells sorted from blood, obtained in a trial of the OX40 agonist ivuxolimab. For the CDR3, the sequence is CASRGDRAGGYTF. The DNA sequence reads TGTGCCAGCAGGGGGGACAGGGCGGGTGGCTACACCTTC.